This T cell receptor beta chain originates from a study of blood T cell repertoires in COVID-19. V dropped 1 base and J dropped 4; count of bases not matched to a gene: 19. The CDR3 sequence is 19 residues long. CDR1 is SGHRS, CDR2 YFSETQ, per germline. The data were produced by immunoSEQ multiplex PCR, yet TCRdb's version contains in-frame clones alone and is incomplete. The sample has 150,000 or so clones, around four fifths seen once. Participant-reported clinical history was the basis for cohort assignment. The sequence came from a woman in her forties or fifties who had recovered from COVID-19. Sequenced: PBMCs or T cells enriched from blood (not recorded which). This chain joins TRBV5-1 and TRBJ1-1, with 7 positions matching TRBD1. The DNA for the CDR3 is TGCGCCAGCAGCTTGATTCCACGGATGGGACAGAGCTGGGCCACTGAAGCTTTCTTT. Protein product: CASSLIPRMGQSWATEAFF.